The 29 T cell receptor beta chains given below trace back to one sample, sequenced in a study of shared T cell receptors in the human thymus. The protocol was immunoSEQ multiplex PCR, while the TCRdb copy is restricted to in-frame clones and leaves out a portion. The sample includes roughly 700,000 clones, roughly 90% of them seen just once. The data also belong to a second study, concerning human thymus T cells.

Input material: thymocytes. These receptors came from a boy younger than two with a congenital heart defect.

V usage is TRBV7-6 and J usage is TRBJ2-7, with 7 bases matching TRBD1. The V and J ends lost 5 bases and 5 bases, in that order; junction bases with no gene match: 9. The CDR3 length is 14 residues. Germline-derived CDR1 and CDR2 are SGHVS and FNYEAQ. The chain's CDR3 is CASSPRDSPNEQYF. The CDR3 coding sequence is TGTGCCAGCAGCCCCCGGGACAGTCCCAACGAGCAGTACTTC.

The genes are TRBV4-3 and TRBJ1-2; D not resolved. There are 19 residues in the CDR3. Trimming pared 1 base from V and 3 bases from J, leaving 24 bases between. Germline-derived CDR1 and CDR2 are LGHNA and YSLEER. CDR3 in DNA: TGCGCCAGCAGCCAAGCTAATAGGCTACAAAAGGCAGGCCACTATGGCTACACCTTC. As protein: CASSQANRLQKAGHYGYTF.

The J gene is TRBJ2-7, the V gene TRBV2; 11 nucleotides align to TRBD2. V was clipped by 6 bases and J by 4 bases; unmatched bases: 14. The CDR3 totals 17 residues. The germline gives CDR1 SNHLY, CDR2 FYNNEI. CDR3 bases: TGTGCCAGCAGCCCCTCTAGCGGGAGGCCCGAAGAGTACGAGCAGTACTTC. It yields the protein CASSPSSGRPEEYEQYF.

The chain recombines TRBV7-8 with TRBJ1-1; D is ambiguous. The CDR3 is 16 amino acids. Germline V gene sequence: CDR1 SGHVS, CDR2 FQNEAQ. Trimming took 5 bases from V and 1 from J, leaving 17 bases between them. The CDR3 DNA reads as TGTGCCAGCAGCCGAGTGTGGGTGCGGGGGAACACTGAAGCTTTCTTT. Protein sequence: CASSRVWVRGNTEAFF.

CDR3 in DNA: TGTGCCAGCAGCTTAACCGGGGATAGCAATCAGCCCCAGCATTTT. It codes for CASSLTGDSNQPQHF. This chain joins TRBV11-2 and TRBJ1-5; D gene uncertain. The CDR3 is 15 amino acids. The germline V gene has CDR1 SGHAT and CDR2 FQNNGV. V lost 2 bases to trimming and J lost 0 bases, with 8 bases between them. Variable domain in full (rest from reference TRBV11-2 and TRBJ1-5): EAGVAQSPRYKIIEKRQSVAFWCNPISGHATLYWYQQILGQGPKLLIQFQNNGVVDDSQLPKDRFSAERLKGVDSTLKIQPAKLEDSAVYLCASSLTGDSNQPQHFGDGTRLSIL.

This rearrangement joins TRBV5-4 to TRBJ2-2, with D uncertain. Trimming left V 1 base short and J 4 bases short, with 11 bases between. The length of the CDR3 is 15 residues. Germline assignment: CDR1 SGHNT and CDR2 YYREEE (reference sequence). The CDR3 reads CASSLTSDSTGELFF. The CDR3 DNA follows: TGTGCCAGCAGCTTGACCTCCGACTCCACCGGGGAGCTGTTTTTT.

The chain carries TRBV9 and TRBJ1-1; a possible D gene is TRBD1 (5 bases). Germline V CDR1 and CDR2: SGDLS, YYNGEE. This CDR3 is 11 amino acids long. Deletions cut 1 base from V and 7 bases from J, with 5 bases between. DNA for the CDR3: TGTGCCAGCAGCGTACAGGGTGAAGCTTTCTTT. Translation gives CASSVQGEAFF.

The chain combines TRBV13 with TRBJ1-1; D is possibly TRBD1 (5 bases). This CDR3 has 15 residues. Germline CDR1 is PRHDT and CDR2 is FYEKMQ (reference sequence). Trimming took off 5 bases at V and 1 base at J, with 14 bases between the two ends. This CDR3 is CASSPPGGWNTEAFF. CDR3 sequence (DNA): TGTGCCAGCAGCCCCCCCGGGGGGTGGAACACTGAAGCTTTCTTT.

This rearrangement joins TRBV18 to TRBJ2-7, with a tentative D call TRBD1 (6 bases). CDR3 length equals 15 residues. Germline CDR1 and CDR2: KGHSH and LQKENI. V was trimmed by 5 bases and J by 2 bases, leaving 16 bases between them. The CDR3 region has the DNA TGTGCCAGCTCATTACAAAACAGGGAAACCTACGAGCAGTACTTC. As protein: CASSLQNRETYEQYF.

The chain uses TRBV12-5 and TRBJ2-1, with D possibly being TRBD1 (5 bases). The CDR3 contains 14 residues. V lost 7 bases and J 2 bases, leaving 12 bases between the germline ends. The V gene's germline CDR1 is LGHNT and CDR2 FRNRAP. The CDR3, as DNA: TGTGCTAGTGCCAATGCGGACACCTACAATGAGCAGTTCTTC. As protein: CASANADTYNEQFF.

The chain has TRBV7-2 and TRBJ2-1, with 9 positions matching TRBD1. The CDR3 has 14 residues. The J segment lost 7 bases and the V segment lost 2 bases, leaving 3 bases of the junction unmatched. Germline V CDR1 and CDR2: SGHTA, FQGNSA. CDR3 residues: CASSLRDRENEQFF. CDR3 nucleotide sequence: TGTGCCAGCAGCTTAAGGGACAGGGAAAATGAGCAGTTCTTC.

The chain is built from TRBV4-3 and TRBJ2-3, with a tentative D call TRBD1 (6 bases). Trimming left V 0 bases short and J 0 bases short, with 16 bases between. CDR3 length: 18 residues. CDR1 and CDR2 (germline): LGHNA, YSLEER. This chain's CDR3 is CASSQDLIRGGSTDTQYF. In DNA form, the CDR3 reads TGCGCCAGCAGCCAAGATCTTATCAGGGGCGGGAGCACAGATACGCAGTATTTT.

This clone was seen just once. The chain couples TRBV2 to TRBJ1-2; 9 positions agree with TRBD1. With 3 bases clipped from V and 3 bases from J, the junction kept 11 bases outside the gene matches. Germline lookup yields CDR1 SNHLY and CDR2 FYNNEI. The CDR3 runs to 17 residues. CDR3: CASSDPTGGSVDYGYTF. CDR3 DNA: TGTGCCAGCAGTGACCCGACAGGGGGATCGGTGGACTATGGCTACACCTTC.

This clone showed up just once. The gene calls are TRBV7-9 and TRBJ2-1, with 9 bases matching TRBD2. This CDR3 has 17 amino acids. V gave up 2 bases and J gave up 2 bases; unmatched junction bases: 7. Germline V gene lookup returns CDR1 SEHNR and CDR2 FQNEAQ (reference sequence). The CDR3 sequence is CASSLTPPSGAYNEQFF. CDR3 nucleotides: TGTGCCAGCAGCTTAACCCCCCCTAGCGGGGCCTACAATGAGCAGTTCTTC.

The CDR3: CASSQDYNSQETQYF. CDR3 DNA: TGCGCCAGCAGCCAGGACTACAATAGCCAAGAGACCCAGTACTTC. The V call is TRBV4-3, the J call TRBJ2-5; D perhaps matches TRBD2 (6 bases). This CDR3 has 15 amino acids. In germline, CDR1 is LGHNA, CDR2 YSLEER. The V end was cut by 3 bases, the J end by 1 base, with 12 bases between.

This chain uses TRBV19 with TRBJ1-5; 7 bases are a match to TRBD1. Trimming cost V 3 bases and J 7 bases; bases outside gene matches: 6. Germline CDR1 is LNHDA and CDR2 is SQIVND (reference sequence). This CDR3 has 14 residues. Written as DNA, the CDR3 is TGTGCCAGTAGTATGTTGAGGGGGCACCAGCCCCAGCATTTT. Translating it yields CASSMLRGHQPQHF. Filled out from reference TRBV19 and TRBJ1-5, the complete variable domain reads DGGITQSPKYLFRKEGQNVTLSCEQNLNHDAMYWYRQDPGQGLRLIYYSQIVNDFQKGDIAEGYSVSREKKESFPLTVTSAQKNPTAFYLCASSMLRGHQPQHFGDGTRLSIL.

The CDR3 DNA follows: TGTGCCAGCAGCTTACGACTAGCGGGGGGTCCCTACAATGAGCAGTTCTTC. Translating it yields CASSLRLAGGPYNEQFF. The gene calls are TRBV7-9 and TRBJ2-1; TRBD2 agrees at 13 bases. Germline V gives CDR1 SEHNR, CDR2 FQNEAQ (reference sequence). The length of the CDR3 is 17 residues. Germline trimming cut 2 bases from V and 2 bases from J; bases unmatched to any gene: 3. Variable domain in full (rest from reference TRBV7-9 and TRBJ2-1): DTGVSQNPRHKITKRGQNVTFRCDPISEHNRLYWYRQTLGQGPEFLTYFQNEAQLEKSRLLSDRFSAERPKGSFSTLEIQRTEQGDSAMYLCASSLRLAGGPYNEQFFGPGTRLTVL.

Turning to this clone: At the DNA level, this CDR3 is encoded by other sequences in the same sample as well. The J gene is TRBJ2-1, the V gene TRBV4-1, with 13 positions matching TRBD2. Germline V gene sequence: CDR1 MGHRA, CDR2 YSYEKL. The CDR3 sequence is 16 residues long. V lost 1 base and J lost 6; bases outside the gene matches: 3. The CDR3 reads CASSQGRLAGGNEQFF. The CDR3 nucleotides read TGCGCCAGCAGCCAAGGGCGACTAGCGGGGGGCAATGAGCAGTTCTTC.

CDR3 amino acids: CASRGGGDPYEQYF. As DNA, the CDR3 is TGTGCCAGCAGGGGTGGGGGGGACCCCTACGAGCAGTACTTC. This chain joins TRBV2 and TRBJ2-7; 7 bases map to TRBD2. This CDR3 has 14 residues. V lost 6 bases to trimming and J lost 2 bases; unmatched junction nucleotides: 7. Germline V gene lookup returns CDR1 SNHLY and CDR2 FYNNEI.

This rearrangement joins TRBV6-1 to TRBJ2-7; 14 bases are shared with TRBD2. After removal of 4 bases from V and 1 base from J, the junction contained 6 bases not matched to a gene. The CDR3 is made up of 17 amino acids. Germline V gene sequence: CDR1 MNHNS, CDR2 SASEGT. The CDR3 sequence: CASSGGLAGVASYEQYF. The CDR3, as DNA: TGTGCCAGCAGTGGGGGACTAGCGGGAGTGGCATCCTACGAGCAGTACTTC.

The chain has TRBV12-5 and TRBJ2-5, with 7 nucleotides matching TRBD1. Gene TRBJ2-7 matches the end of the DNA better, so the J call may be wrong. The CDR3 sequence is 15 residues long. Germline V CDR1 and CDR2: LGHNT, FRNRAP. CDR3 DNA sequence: TGTGCTAGTGCCCGATCCGGGACAGCCGACTACGAGCAGTACTTC. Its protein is CASARSGTADYEQYF.

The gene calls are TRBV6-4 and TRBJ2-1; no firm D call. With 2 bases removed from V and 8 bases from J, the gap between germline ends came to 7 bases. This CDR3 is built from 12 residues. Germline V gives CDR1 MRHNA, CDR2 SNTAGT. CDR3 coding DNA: TGTGCCAGCAGTGACGCAGGCCATGAGCAGTTCTTC. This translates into CASSDAGHEQFF.

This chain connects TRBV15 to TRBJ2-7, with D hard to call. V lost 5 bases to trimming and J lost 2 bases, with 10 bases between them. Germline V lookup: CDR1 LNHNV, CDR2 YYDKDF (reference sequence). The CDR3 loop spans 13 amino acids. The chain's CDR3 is CATSPTQAYEQYF. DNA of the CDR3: TGTGCCACCAGCCCGACTCAAGCCTACGAGCAGTACTTC.

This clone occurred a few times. The CDR3, as DNA: TGCAGCGTGAGGGACAGGGGTTCCCATGACAAAGAGACCCAGTACTTC. Its translation: CSVRDRGSHDKETQYF. V and J are TRBV29-1 and TRBJ2-5; TRBD1 matches at 10 bases. The CDR3 is made up of 16 amino acids. Germline CDR1 SQVTM, CDR2 ANQGSEA. The trim removed 6 bases at V and 3 bases at J, leaving 13 bases unmatched.

CDR3 nucleotides: TGTGCCAGCAGATGGGACAGGGGCACTAATGAAAAACTGTTTTTT. It specifies CASRWDRGTNEKLFF. The J gene is TRBJ1-4, the V gene TRBV6-1, with 10 bases fitting TRBD1. CDR3 length equals 15 residues. CDR1 and CDR2 from the germline V gene are MNHNS and SASEGT. J lost 2 bases, V lost 6 bases, and 3 bases had no gene match.

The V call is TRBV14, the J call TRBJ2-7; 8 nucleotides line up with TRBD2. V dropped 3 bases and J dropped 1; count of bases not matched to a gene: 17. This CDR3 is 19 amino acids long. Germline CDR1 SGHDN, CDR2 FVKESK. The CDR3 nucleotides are TGTGCCAGCAGCCAGGGACCCCGCTTCCCGACTAGCGTATCCTACGAGCAGTACTTC. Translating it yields CASSQGPRFPTSVSYEQYF. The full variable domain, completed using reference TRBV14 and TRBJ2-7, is EAGVTQFPSHSVIEKGQTVTLRCDPISGHDNLYWYRRVMGKEIKFLLHFVKESKQDESGMPNNRFLAERTGGTYSTLKVQPAELEDSGVYFCASSQGPRFPTSVSYEQYFGPGTRLTVT.

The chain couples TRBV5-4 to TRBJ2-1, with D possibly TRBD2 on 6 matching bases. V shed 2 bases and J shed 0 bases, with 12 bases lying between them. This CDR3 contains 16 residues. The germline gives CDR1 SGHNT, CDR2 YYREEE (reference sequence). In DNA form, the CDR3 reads TGTGCCAGCAGCTTTGTTCGGGGGAGCTCCTACAATGAGCAGTTCTTC. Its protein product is CASSFVRGSSYNEQFF.

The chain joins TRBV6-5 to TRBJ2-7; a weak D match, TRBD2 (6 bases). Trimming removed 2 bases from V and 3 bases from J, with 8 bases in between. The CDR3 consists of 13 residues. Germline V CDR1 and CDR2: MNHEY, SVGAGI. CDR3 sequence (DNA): TGTGCCAGCAGTTACGGGACTTTCTACGAGCAGTACTTC. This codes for CASSYGTFYEQYF.

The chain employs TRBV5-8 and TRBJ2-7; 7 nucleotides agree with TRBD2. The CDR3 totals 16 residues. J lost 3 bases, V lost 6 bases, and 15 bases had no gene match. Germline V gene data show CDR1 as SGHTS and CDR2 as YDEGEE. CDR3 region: CASILLDAGEFYEQYF. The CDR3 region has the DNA TGTGCCAGCATCTTACTTGATGCGGGAGAGTTCTACGAGCAGTACTTC.